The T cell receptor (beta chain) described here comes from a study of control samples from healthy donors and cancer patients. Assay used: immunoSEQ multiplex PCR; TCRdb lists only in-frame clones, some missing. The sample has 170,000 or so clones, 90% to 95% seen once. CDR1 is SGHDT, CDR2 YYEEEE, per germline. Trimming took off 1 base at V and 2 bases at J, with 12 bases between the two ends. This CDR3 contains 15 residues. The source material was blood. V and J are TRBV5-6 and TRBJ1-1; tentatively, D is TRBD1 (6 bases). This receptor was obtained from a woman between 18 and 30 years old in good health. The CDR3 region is CASSLYGGSNTEAFF. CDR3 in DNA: TGTGCCAGCAGCTTGTACGGGGGCTCCAACACTGAAGCTTTCTTT. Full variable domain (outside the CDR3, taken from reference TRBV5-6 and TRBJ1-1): DAGVTQSPTHLIKTRGQQVTLRCSPKSGHDTVSWYQQALGQGPQFIFQYYEEEERQRGNFPDRFSGHQFPNYSSELNVNALLLGDSALYLCASSLYGGSNTEAFFGQGTRLTVV.